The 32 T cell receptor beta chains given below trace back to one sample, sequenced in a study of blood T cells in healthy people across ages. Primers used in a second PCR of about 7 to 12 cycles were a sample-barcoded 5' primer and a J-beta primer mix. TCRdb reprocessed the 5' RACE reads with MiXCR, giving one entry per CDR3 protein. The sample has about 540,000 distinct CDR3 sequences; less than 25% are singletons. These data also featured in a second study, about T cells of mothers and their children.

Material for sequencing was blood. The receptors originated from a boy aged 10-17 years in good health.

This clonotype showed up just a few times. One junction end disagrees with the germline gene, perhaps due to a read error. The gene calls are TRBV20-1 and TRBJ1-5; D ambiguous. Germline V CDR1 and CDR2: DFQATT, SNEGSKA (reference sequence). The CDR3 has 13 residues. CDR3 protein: CSARAPLDQPQRF. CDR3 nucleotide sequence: TGCAGTGCTAGAGCACCGTTGGATCAGCCCCAGCGTTTT.

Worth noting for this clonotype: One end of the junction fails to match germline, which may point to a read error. CDR3 sequence: CASKDAVSGNSGEPFF. In DNA form, the CDR3 reads TGTGCCAGCAAGGACGCGGTCAGTGGGAATTCCGGGGAGCCGTTTTTT. The V call is TRBV2, the J call TRBJ2-2; D is perhaps TRBD2 (5 bases). Per the germline V gene, CDR1 is SNHLY and CDR2 is FYNNEI. This CDR3 is built from 16 residues.

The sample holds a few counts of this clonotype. This CDR3 reads CSTATGRVETQYF. The CDR3 nucleotides are TGCAGTACAGCCACAGGGAGGGTAGAGACCCAGTACTTC. J is TRBJ2-5 and V is TRBV20-1, with D possibly TRBD2 on 7 matching bases. V lost 8 bases, J lost 4 bases, and 17 bases lay in between. This CDR3 has 13 residues. Germline V gene lookup returns CDR1 DFQATT and CDR2 SNEGSKA (reference sequence).

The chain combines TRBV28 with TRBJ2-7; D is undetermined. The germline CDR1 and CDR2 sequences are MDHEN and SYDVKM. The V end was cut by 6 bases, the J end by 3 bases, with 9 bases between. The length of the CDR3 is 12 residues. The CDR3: CASSDQLYEQYF. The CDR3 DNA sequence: TGTGCCAGCAGCGATCAGCTCTACGAGCAGTACTTC.

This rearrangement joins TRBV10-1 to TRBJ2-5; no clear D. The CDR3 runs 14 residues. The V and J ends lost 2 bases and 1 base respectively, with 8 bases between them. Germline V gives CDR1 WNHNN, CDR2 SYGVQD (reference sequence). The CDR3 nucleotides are TGCGCCAGCAGTGAGGGAATCGCCCAAGAGACCCAGTACTTC. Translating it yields CASSEGIAQETQYF.

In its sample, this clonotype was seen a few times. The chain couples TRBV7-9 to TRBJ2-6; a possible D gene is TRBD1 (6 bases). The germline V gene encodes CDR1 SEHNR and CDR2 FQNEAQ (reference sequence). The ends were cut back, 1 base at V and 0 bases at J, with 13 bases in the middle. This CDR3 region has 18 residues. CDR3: CASSLGGQRRSGANVLTF. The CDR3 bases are TGTGCCAGCAGCTTAGGAGGACAGCGTCGCTCTGGGGCCAACGTCCTGACTTTC.

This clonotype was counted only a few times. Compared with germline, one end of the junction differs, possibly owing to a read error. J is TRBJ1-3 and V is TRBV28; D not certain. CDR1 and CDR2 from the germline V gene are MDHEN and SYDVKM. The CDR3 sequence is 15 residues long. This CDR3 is CASSLPGFSGNTMYF. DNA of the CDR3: TGTGCCAGCAGTTTACCGGGGTTCTCTGGAAACACCATGTATTTT. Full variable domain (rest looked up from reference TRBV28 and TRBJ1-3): DVKVTQSSRYLVKRTGEKVFLECVQDMDHENMFWYRQDPGLGLRLIYFSYDVKMKEKGDIPEGYSVSREKKERFSLILESASTNQTSMYLCASSLPGFSGNTMYFGEGSWLTVV.

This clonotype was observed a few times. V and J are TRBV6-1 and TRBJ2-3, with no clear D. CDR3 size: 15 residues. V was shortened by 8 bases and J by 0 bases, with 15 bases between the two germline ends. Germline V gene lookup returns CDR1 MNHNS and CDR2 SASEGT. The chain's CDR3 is CASSKDTSSTDTQYF. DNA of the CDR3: TGTGCCAGCTCGAAAGACACCTCTAGCACAGATACGCAGTATTTT.

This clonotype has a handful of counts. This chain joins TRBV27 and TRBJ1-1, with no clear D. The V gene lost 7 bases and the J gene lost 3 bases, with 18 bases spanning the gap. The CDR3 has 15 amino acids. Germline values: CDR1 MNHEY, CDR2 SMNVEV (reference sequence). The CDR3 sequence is CASTRLWGGDTEAFF. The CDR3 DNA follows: TGTGCCAGCACCAGACTTTGGGGTGGTGACACTGAAGCTTTCTTT.

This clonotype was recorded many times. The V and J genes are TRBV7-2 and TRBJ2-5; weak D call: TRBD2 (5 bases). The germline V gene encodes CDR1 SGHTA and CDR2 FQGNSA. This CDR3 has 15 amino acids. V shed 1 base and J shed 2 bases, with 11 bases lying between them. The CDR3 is CASSLVRTGQETQYF. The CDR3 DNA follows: TGTGCCAGCAGCTTAGTAAGGACGGGGCAAGAGACCCAGTACTTC. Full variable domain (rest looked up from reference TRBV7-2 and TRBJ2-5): GAGVSQSPSNKVTEKGKDVELRCDPISGHTALYWYRQSLGQGLEFLIYFQGNSAPDKSGLPSDRFSAERTGGSVSTLTIQRTQQEDSAVYLCASSLVRTGQETQYFGPGTRLLVL.

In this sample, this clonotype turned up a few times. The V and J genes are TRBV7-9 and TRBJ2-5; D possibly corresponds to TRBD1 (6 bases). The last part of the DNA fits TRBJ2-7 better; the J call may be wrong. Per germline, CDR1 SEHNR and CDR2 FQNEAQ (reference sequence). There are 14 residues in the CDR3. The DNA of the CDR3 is TGTGCCAGCAGCGGGACGAGGGACAACTACGAGCAGTACTTC. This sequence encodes CASSGTRDNYEQYF.

CDR3 nucleotides: TGTGCCAGCAGTTTCGGGCCTCTCTATGGCTACACCTTC. Its protein is CASSFGPLYGYTF. The V call is TRBV28, the J call TRBJ1-2; D unresolved. This CDR3 is built from 13 residues. Germline assignment: CDR1 MDHEN and CDR2 SYDVKM. The V and J ends lost 3 bases and 4 bases respectively, with 9 bases between them.

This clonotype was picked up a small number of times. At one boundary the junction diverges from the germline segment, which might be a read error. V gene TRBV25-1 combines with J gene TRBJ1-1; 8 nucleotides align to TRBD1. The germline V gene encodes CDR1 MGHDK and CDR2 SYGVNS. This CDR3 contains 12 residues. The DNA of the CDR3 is TGTGCCAGCAGCAACCAGGACAGGGAGTTAGCATTT. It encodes CASSNQDRELAF.

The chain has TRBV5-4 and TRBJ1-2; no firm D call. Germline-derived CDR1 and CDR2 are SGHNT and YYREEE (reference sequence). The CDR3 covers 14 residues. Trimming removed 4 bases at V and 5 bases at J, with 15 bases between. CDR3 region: CASSPRAGPYGYTF. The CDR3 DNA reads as TGTGCCAGCAGCCCCCGGGCCGGGCCTTATGGCTACACCTTC.

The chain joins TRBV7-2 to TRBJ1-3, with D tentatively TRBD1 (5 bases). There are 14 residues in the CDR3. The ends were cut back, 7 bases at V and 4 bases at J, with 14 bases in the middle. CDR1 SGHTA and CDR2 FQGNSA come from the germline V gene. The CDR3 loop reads CASKGVDMGNTIYF. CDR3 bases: TGTGCCAGCAAAGGGGTGGACATGGGAAACACCATATATTTT.

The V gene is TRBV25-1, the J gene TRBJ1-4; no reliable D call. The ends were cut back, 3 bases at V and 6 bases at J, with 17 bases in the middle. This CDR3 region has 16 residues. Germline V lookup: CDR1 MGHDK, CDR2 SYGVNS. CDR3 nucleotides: TGTGCCAGCAGTGACCCCCTTAGAAGATTGGATGAAAAACTGTTTTTT. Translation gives CASSDPLRRLDEKLFF. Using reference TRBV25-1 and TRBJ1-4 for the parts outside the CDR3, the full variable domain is EADIYQTPRYLVIGTGKKITLECSQTMGHDKMYWYQQDPGMELHLIHYSYGVNSTEKGDLSSESTVSRIRTEHFPLTLESARPSHTSQYLCASSDPLRRLDEKLFFGSGTQLSVL.

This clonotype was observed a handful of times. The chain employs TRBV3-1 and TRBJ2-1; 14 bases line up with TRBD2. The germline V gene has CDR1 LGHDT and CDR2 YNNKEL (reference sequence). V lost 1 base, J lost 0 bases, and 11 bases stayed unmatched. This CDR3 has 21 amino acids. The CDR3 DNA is TGTGCCAGCAGCCAAGGAGAGATGGGACTAGCGGGGGTCTTCTCCTACAATGAGCAGTTCTTC. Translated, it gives CASSQGEMGLAGVFSYNEQFF.

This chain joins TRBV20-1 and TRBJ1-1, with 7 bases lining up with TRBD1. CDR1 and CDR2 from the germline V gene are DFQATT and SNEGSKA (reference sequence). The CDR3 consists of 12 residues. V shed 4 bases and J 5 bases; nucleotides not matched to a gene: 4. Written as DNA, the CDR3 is TGCAGTGCTATGAGGGGGCGGACTGAAGCTTTCTTT. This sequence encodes CSAMRGRTEAFF.

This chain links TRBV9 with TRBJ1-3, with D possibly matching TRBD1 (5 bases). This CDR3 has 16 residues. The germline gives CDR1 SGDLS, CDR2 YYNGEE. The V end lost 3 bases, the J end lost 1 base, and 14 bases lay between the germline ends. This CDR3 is CASSGSFEGSGNTIYF. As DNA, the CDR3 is TGTGCCAGCAGCGGATCATTTGAGGGGTCTGGAAACACCATATATTTT.

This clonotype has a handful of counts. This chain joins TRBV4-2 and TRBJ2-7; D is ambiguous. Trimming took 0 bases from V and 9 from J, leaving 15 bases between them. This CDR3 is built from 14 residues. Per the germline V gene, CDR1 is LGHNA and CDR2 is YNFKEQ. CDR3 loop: CASSQEATGRTQYF. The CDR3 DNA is TGTGCCAGCAGCCAAGAGGCGACTGGAAGGACGCAGTACTTC.

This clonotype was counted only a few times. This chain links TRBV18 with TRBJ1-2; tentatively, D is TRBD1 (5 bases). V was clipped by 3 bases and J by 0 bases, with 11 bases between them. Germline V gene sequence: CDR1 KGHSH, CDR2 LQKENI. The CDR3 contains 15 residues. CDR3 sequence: CASSPGGSANYGYTF. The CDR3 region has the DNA TGTGCCAGCTCACCGGGGGGATCAGCTAACTATGGCTACACCTTC.

The CDR3 nucleotides read TGTGCCAGCAGCACATCGACAAATTTGAACACTGAAGCTTTCTTT. It yields the protein CASSTSTNLNTEAFF. The chain links TRBV11-2 to TRBJ1-1, with D hard to call. CDR3 length: 15 residues. Trimming shortened V by 5 bases and J by 0 bases, and 13 bases separated the two germline ends. CDR1 and CDR2 (germline): SGHAT, FQNNGV.

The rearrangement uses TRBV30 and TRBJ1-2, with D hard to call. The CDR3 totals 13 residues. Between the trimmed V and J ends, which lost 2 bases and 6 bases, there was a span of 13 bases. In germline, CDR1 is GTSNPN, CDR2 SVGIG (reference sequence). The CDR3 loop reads CAWSHRQDHGYTF. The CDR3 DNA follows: TGTGCCTGGAGTCACAGACAAGATCATGGCTACACCTTC.

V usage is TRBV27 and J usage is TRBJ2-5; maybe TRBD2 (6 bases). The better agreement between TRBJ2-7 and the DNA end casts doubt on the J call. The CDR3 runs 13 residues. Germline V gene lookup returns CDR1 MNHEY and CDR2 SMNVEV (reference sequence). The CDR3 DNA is TGTGCCAGCAGTCGCGGGACCCCGTACGAGCAGTACTTC. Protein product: CASSRGTPYEQYF.

The CDR3 here is CASSSPMDSGRGYTF. In DNA form, the CDR3 reads TGTGCCAGCAGTTCCCCAATGGACAGCGGAAGGGGCTACACCTTC. The chain combines TRBV12-3 or TRBV12-4 with TRBJ1-2, with a tentative D call TRBD1 (6 bases). Trimming removed 4 bases from V and 8 bases from J, with 20 bases in between. The CDR3 runs to 15 residues.

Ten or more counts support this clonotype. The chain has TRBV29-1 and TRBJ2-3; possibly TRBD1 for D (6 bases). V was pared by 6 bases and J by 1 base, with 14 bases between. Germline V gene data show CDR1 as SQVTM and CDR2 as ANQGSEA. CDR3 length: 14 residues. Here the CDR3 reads CSVYPRTGTDTQYF. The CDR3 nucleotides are TGCAGCGTCTACCCACGGACAGGCACAGATACGCAGTATTTT.

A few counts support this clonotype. CDR3 DNA sequence: TGTGCCAGCAGCCAAGATGCCCCCGGCACTGAAGCTTTCTTT. As protein: CASSQDAPGTEAFF. The chain is built from TRBV3-1 and TRBJ1-1; D gene unclear. From germline, CDR1 is LGHDT and CDR2 YNNKEL (reference sequence). There are 14 residues in the CDR3. With 0 bases removed from V and 4 bases from J, the gap between germline ends came to 9 bases.

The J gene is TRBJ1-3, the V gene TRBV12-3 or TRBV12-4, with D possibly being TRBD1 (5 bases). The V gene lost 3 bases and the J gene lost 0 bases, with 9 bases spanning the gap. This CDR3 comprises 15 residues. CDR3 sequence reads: CASSFARDSGNTIYF. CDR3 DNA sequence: TGTGCCAGCAGTTTTGCCAGGGACTCTGGAAACACCATATATTTT.

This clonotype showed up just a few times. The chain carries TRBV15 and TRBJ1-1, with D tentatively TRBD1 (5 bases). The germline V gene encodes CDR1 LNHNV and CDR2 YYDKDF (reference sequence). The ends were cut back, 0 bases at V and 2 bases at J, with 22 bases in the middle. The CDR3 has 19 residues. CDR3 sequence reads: CATSRDLWWGRNLNTEAFF. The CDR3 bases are TGTGCCACCAGCAGAGATCTCTGGTGGGGCCGGAACCTAAACACTGAAGCTTTCTTT.

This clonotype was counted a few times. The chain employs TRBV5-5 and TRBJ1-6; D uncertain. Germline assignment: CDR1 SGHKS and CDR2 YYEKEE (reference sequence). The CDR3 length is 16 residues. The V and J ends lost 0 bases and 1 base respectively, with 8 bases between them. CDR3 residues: CASSLDAGSYNSPLHF. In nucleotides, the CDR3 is TGTGCCAGCAGCTTGGATGCGGGTTCCTATAATTCACCCCTCCACTTT.

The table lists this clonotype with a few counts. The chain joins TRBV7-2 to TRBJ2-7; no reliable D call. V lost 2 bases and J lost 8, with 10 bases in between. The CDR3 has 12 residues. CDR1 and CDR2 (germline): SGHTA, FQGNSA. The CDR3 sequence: CASSLISLQQYF. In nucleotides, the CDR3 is TGTGCCAGCAGCTTAATCTCCCTGCAGCAGTACTTC.

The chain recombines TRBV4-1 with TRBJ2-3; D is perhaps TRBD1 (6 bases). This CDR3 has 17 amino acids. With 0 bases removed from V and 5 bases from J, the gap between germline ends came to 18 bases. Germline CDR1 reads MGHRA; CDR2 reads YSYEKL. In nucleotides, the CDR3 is TGCGCCAGCAGCCAAGATTGGCCCAGGGGCGCAGGAGATACGCAGTATTTT. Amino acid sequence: CASSQDWPRGAGDTQYF.